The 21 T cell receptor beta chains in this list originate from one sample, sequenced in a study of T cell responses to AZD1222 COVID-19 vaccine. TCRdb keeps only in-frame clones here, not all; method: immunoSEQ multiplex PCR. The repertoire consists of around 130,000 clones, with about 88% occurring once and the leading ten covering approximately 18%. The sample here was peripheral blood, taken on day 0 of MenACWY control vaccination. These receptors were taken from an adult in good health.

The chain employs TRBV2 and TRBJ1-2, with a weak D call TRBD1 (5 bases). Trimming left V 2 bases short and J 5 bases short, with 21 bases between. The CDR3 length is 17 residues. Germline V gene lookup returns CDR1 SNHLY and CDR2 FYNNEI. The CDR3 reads CASSEPRGQDSGYGYTF. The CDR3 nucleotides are TGTGCCAGCAGTGAACCTCGGGGCCAGGATAGTGGGTATGGCTACACCTTC.

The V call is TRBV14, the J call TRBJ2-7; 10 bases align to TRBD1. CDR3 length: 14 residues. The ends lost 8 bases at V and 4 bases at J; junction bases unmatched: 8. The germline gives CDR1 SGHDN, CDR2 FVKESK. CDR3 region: CASSGQGKAYEQYF. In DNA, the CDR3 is TGTGCCAGCTCGGGACAGGGGAAGGCATACGAGCAGTACTTC.

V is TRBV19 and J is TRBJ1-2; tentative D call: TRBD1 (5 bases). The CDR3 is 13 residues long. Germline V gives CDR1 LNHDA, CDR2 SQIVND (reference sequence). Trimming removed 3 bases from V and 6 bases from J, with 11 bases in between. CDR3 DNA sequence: TGTGCCAGTAGTATTGGGGCAGGGAATGGCTACACCTTC. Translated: CASSIGAGNGYTF.

The CDR3 bases are TGTGCCAGCAGTTACTCGACGGGGAGCTCCTATAATTCACCCCTCCACTTT. Its protein is CASSYSTGSSYNSPLHF. This chain joins TRBV6-2 or TRBV6-3 and TRBJ1-6; D unresolved. V lost 0 bases and J lost 0, with 9 bases in between. This CDR3 spans 17 amino acids. Germline CDR1 is MNHEY and CDR2 is SVGEGT.

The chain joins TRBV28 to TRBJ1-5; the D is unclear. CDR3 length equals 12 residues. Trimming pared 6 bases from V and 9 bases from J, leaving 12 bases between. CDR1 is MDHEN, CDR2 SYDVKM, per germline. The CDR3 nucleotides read TGTGCCAGCAGCCCAAGGATTAGGCCCCAGCATTTT. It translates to CASSPRIRPQHF.

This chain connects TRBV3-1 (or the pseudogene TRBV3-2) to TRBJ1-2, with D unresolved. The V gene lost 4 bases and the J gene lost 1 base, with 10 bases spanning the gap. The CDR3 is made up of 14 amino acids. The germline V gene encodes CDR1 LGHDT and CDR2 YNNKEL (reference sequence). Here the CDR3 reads CASSPGLINYGYTF. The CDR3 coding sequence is TGTGCCAGCAGCCCTGGACTGATTAACTATGGCTACACCTTC.

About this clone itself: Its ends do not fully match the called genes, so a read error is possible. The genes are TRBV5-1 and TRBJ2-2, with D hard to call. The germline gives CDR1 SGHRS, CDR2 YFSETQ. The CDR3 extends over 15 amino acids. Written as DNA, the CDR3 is TGCGCCAGCAGCTCACCAGGCACAAGCACCAGGGAGCTGTTTTTT. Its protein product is CASSSPGTSTRELFF.

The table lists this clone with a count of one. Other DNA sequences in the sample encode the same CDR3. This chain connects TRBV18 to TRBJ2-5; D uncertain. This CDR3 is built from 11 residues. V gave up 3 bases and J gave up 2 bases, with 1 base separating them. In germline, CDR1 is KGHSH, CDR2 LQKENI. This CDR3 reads CASSPQETQYF. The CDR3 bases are TGTGCCAGCTCACCGCAAGAGACCCAGTACTTC.

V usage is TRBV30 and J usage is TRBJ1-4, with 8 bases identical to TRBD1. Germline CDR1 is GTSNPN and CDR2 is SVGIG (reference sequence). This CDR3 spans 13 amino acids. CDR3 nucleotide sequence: TGTGCTGTGTCTAGGGACAGGTCTGAAAAACTGTTTTTT. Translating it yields CAVSRDRSEKLFF. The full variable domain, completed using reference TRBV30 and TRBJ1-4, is SQTIHQWPATLVQPVGSPLSLECTVEGTSNPNLYWYRQAAGRGLQLLFYSVGIGQISSEVPQNLSASRPQDRQFILSSKKLLLSDSGFYLCAVSRDRSEKLFFGSGTQLSVL.

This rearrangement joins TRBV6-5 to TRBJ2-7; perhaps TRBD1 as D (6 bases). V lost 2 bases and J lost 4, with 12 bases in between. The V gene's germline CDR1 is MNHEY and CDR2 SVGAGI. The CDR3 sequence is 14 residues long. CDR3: CASSYRDNSYEQYF. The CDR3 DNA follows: TGTGCCAGCAGTTACCGGGACAACTCTTACGAGCAGTACTTC.

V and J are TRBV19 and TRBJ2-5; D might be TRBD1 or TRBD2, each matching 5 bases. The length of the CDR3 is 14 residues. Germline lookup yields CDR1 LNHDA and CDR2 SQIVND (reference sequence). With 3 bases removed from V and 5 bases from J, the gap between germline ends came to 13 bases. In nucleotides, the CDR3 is TGTGCCAGTAGTATTTCCGGGGCAGGGGAGACCCAGTACTTC. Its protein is CASSISGAGETQYF. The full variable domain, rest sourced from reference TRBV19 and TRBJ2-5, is DGGITQSPKYLFRKEGQNVTLSCEQNLNHDAMYWYRQDPGQGLRLIYYSQIVNDFQKGDIAEGYSVSREKKESFPLTVTSAQKNPTAFYLCASSISGAGETQYFGPGTRLLVL.

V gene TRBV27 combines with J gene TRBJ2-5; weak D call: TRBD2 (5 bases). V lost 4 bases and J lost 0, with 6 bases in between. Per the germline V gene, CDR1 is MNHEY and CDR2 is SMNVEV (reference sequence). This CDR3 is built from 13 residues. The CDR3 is CASSSGNQETQYF. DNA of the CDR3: TGTGCCAGCAGTTCGGGGAACCAAGAGACCCAGTACTTC.

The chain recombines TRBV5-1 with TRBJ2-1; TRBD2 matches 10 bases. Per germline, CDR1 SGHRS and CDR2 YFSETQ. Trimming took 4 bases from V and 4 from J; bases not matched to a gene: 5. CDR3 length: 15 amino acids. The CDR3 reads CASSPPSGSYNEQFF. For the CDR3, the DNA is TGCGCCAGCAGCCCACCTAGCGGGAGTTACAATGAGCAGTTCTTC.

The chain's CDR3 is CASSLGDLTNYGYTF. DNA of the CDR3: TGCGCCAGCAGCTTGGGGGACTTAACTAACTATGGCTACACCTTC. The chain is built from TRBV5-1 and TRBJ1-2; TRBD1 is a possible D gene (5 bases). The CDR3 loop spans 15 amino acids. Trimming pared 0 bases from V and 0 bases from J, leaving 9 bases between. Germline V lookup: CDR1 SGHRS, CDR2 YFSETQ.

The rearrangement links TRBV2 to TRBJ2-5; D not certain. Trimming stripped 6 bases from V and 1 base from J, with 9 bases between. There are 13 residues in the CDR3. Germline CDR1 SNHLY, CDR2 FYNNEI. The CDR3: CASRTVIQETQYF. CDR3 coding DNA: TGTGCCAGCAGAACGGTTATCCAAGAGACCCAGTACTTC.

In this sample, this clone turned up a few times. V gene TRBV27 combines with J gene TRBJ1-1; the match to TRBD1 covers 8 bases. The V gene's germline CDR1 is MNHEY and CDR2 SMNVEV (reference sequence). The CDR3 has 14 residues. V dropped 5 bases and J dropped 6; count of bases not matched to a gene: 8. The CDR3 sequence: CASSNRQGFAEAFF. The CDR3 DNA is TGTGCCAGCAGTAATCGACAGGGGTTCGCTGAAGCTTTCTTT.

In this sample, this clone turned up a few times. CDR3: CASSLGLADSYEQYF. For the CDR3, the DNA is TGTGCCAGCAGCTTGGGACTAGCGGACTCCTACGAGCAGTACTTC. This sequence joins TRBV5-5 and TRBJ2-7; 9 bases are shared with TRBD2. The trim removed 0 bases at V and 0 bases at J, leaving 1 base unmatched. The germline gives CDR1 SGHKS, CDR2 YYEKEE (reference sequence). The CDR3 spans 15 residues.

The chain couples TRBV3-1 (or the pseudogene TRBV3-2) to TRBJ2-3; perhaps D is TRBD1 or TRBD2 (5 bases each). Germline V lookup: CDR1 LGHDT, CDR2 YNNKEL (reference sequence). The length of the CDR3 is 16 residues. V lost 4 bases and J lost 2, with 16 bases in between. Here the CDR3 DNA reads TGTGCCAGCAGCCGTCAACGGGGCTTATACACAGATACGCAGTATTTT. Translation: CASSRQRGLYTDTQYF.

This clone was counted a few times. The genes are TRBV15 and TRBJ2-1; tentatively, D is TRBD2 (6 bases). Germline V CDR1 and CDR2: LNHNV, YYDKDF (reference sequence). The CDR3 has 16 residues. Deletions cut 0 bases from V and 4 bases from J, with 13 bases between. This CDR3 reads CATSRDRPDYYNEQFF. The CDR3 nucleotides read TGTGCCACCAGCAGAGATCGGCCGGACTATTACAATGAGCAGTTCTTC.

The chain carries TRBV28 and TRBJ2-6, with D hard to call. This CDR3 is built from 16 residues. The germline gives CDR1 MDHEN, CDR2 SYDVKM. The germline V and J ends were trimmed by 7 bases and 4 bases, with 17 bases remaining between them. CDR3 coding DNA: TGTGCCAGCACCGAACCGTTTAGGAGAGGGGCCAACGTCCTGACTTTC. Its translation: CASTEPFRRGANVLTF.

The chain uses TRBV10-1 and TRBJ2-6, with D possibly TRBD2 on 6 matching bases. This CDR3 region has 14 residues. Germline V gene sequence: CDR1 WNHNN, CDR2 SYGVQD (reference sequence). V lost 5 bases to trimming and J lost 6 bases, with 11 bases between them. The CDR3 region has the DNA TGCGCCAGCAGTAGGGGCGGGGAGGCCAACGTCCTGACTTTC. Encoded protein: CASSRGGEANVLTF.